What follows describes a single T cell receptor beta chain. Per the study methods: Estimates of nucleated cell counts were drawn from the amplification of reference gene primers. The protocol was immunoSEQ multiplex PCR, while the TCRdb copy is restricted to in-frame clones and leaves out a portion. V and J calls plus clone size are reproduced from that table; the DNA served to infer D and trimming. Among roughly 48,000 clones listed, about four fifths were seen once. The sample comes from a study of blood T cell repertoires in COVID-19. Overall study context: Nucleic acid was either cDNA or gDNA, and it came from T cells, B-cell-depleted T cells, or PBMCs.

Germline V gene data show CDR1 as SNHLY and CDR2 as FYNNEI. V lost 11 bases and J lost 3; bases outside the gene matches: 12. The CDR3 has 15 amino acids. Sequencing used peripheral blood. The J gene is TRBJ2-1, the V gene TRBV2; TRBD2 aligns across 8 bases. This clonotype was sampled from a human donor in a cohort sampled during active COVID-19. The CDR3 DNA reads TGTGCCGGAGGACAATTGGCGGGGGGCTACAATGAGCAGTTCTTC. Amino acid sequence: CAGGQLAGGYNEQFF.